The entry that follows covers one T cell receptor (beta chain) sequence. This sample was included in a study of sequential checkpoint blockade in melanoma. On the study more broadly: Arm A got nivolumab then ipilimumab; arm B the reverse, 1:1. Each arm's sequence ended with maintenance nivolumab.

Germline CDR1 and CDR2: SGDLS and YYNGEE. The CDR3 consists of 13 residues. After removal of 5 bases from V and 6 bases from J, the junction contained 8 bases not matched to a gene. Method: immunoSEQ multiplex PCR; TCRdb's copy keeps in-frame clones and lacks some. The sample consists of almost 20,000 clones, approximately 85% of them appearing once. Described treatment: randomized to nivolumab then ipilimumab (arm A) or the reverse (arm B). PBMC sorting kept live CD3+CD8+ cells without CD19 or CD56. J is TRBJ2-7 and V is TRBV9; 7 bases agree with TRBD1. The receptor was isolated from a human donor with melanoma. The sequencing here drew on CD8+ T cells sorted from blood (inferred from file names), taken from a patient given nivolumab and ipilimumab in sequence. CDR3 nucleotides: TGTGCCAGCAGTCACAGGGGTGCGGGCGAGCAGTACTTC. It yields the protein CASSHRGAGEQYF.